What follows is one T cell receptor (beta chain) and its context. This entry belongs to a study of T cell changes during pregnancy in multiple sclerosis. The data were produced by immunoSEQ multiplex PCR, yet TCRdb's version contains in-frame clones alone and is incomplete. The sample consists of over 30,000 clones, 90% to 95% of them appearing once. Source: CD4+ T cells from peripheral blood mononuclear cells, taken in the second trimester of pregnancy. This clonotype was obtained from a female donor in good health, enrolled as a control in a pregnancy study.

The CDR3 DNA reads TGTGCCAGCAGTGAAGATTCGGCAGGTTCTCAGCATTTT. The encoded protein is CASSEDSAGSQHF. V and J are TRBV2 and TRBJ1-5, with D hard to call. There are 13 residues in the CDR3. Per the germline V gene, CDR1 is SNHLY and CDR2 is FYNNEI. V was pared by 1 base and J by 13 bases, with 14 bases between.